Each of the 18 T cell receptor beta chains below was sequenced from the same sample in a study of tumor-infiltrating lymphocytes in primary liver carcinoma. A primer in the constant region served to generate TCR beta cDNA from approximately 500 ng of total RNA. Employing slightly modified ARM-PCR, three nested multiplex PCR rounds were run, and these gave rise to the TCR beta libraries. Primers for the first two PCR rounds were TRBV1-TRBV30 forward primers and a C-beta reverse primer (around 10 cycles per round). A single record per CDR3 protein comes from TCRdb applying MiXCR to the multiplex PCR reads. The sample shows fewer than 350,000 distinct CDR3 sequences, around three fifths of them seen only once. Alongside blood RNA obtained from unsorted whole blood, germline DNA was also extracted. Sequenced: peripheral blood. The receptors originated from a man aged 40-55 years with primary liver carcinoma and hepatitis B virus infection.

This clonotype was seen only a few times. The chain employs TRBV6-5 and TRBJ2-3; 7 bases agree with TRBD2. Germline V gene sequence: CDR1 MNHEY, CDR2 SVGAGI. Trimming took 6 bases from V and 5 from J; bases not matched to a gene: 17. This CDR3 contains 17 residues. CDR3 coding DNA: TGTGCCAGCAGACGTCTAGAGGGAGGGCTGATGGGAGATACGCAGTATTTT. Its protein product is CASRRLEGGLMGDTQYF.

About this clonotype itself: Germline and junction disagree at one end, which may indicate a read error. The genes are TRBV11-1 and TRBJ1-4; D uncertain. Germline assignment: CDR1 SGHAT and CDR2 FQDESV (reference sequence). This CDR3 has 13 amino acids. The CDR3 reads CASSLRANDKLFF. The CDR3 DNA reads TGTGCCAGCAGCCTCCGTGCTAATGATAAACTGTTTTTT. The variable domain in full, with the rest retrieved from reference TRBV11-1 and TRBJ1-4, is EAEVAQSPRYKITEKSQAVAFWCDPISGHATLYWYRQILGQGPELLVQFQDESVVDDSQLPKDRFSAERLKGVDSTLKIQPAELGDSAMYLCASSLRANDKLFFGSGTQLSVL.

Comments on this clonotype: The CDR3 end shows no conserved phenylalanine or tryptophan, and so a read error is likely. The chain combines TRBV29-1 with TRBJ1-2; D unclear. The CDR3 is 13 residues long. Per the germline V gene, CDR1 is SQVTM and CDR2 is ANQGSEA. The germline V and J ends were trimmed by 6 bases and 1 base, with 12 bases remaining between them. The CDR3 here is CSVTTERNYGYTS. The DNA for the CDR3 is TGCAGCGTGACAACTGAACGTAACTATGGCTACACCTCC.

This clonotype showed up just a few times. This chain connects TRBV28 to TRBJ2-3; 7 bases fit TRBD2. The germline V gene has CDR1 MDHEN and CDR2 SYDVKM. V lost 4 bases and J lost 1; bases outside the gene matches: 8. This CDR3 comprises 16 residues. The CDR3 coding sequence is TGTGCCAGCAGTTCCCGACTAGGGAGGGGCACAGATACGCAGTATTTT. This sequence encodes CASSSRLGRGTDTQYF.

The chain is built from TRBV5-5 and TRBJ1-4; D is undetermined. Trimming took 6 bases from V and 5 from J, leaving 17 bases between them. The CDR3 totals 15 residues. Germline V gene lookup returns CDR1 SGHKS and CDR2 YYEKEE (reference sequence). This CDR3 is CASNPLGRRNEKLFF. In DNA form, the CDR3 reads TGTGCCAGCAACCCCCTGGGGAGGAGGAATGAAAAACTGTTTTTT.

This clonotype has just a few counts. CDR3 amino acids: CATTDSEYDEQFF. The CDR3 region has the DNA TGTGCCACTACGGACTCCGAGTACGATGAGCAGTTCTTC. This sequence joins TRBV25-1 and TRBJ2-1; D is perhaps TRBD2 (5 bases). The CDR3 spans 13 residues. Germline CDR1 and CDR2: MGHDK and SYGVNS. Trimming removed 10 bases from V and 8 bases from J, with 18 bases in between.

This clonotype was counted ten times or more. For the CDR3, the DNA is TGTGCCAGCAGTTTCGAAGATACGCAGTATTTT. As protein: CASSFEDTQYF. The rearrangement uses TRBV2 and TRBJ2-3; D call uncertain. The germline V gene encodes CDR1 SNHLY and CDR2 FYNNEI. V gave up 5 bases and J gave up 5 bases, with 5 bases separating them. The CDR3 has 11 amino acids.

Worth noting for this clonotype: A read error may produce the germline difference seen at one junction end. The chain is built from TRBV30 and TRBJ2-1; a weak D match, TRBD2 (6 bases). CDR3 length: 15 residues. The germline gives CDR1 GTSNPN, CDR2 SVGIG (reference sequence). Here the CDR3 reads CAWTPGRDSYNEQFF. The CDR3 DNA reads TGTGCCTGGACCCCAGGGCGGGATTCCTACAATGAACAGTTCTTC.

The chain's CDR3 is CASKDRGPYEQYF. DNA for the CDR3: TGTGCCAGCAAAGACAGGGGGCCTTACGAGCAGTACTTC. The chain employs TRBV28 and TRBJ2-7; 10 bases map to TRBD1. The CDR3 is 13 amino acids. Germline values: CDR1 MDHEN, CDR2 SYDVKM. V lost 7 bases, J lost 4 bases, and 4 bases stayed unmatched.

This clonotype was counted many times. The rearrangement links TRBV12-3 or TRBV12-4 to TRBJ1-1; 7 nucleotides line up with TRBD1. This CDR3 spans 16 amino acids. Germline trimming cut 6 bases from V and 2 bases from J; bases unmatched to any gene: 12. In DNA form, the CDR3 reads TGTGCCAGCAGCCCGGACGGAGGGGGCCGAAACACTGAAGCTTTCTTT. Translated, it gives CASSPDGGGRNTEAFF.

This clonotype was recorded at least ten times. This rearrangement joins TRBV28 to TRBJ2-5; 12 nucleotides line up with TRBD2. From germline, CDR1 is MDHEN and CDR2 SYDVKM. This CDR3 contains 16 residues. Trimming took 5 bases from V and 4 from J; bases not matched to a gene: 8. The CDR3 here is CASSPLTSGSRETQYF. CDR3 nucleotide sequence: TGTGCCAGCAGTCCTCTGACTAGCGGGAGCAGAGAGACCCAGTACTTC.

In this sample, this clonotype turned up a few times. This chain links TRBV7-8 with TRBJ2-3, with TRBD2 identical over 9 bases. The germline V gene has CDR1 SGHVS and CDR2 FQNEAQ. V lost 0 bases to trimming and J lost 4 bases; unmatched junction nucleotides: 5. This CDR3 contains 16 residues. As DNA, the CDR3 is TGTGCCAGCAGCTTAGCAGGAGCGGGAGGCTCAGATACGCAGTATTTT. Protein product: CASSLAGAGGSDTQYF.

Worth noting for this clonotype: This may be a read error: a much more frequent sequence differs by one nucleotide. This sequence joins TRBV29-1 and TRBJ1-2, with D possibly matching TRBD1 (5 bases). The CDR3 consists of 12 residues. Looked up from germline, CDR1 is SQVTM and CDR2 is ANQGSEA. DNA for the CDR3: TGCAGCGTCCCCGGGGCGAACTATGGCCACACCTTC. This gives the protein CSVPGANYGHTF.

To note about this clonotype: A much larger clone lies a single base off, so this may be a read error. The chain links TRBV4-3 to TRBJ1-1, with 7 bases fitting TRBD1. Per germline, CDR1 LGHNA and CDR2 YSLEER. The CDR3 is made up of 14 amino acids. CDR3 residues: CSSSQLGQATEAFF. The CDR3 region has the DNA TGCTCCAGCAGCCAGCTAGGACAGGCCACTGAAGCTTTCTTT.

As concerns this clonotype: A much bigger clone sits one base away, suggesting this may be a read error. The CDR3 spells CASSRSRIEHFF. Here the CDR3 DNA reads TGTGCCAGCAGCCGCTCCAGGATTGAGCACTTCTTC. The chain is built from TRBV14 and TRBJ2-1; the D is unclear. The CDR3 runs 12 residues. Germline V CDR1 and CDR2: SGHDN, FVKESK.

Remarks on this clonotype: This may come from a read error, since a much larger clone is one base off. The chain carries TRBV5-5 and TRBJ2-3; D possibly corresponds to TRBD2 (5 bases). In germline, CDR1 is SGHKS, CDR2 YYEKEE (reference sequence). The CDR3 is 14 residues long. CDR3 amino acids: CASSLETGTDMQYF. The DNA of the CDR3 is TGTGCCAGCAGCTTGGAGACGGGAACAGATATGCAGTATTTT.

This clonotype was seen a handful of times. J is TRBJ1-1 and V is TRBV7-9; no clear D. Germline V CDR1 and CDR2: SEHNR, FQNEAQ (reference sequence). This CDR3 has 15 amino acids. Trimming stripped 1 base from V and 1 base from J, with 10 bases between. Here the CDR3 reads CASSLDGGSNTEAFF. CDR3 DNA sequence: TGTGCCAGCAGCTTAGATGGAGGGTCGAACACTGAAGCTTTCTTT.

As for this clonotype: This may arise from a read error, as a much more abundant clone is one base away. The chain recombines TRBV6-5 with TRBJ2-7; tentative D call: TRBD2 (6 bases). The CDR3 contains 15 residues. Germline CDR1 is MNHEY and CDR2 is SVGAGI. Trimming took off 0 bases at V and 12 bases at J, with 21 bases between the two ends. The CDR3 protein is CASSYSTPRSAGWYF. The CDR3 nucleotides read TGTGCCAGCAGTTACTCGACCCCCCGGAGCGCGGGATGGTACTTC.